A few counts support the clone carrying this T cell receptor beta chain. Its cognate antigen is unknown. This specimen belongs to a study of T cells in tuberculosis. Whole-study results and caveats: Smaller distances to GMM-specific TCRs suggested their expansion in active tuberculosis. Selection depended on which cryopreserved specimens were available.

Sequenced by immunoSEQ multiplex PCR; TCRdb stores in-frame clones only, minus some. The data hold more than 30,000 clones, with 97% observed a single time. The germline CDR1 and CDR2 sequences are KGHSH and LQKENI. Trimming took off 2 bases at V and 0 bases at J, with 8 bases between the two ends. The CDR3 is made up of 15 amino acids. On average around 100,000 T cells per donor were immunosequenced. The sequencing sample was made of PBMCs. The chain couples TRBV18 to TRBJ1-3; possibly TRBD1 for D (6 bases). The sequence derives from a donor between 5 and 29 years old with latent tuberculosis or without tuberculosis infection. This CDR3 reads CASSPTGLSGNTIYF. DNA for the CDR3: TGTGCCAGCTCACCAACAGGGCTCTCTGGAAACACCATATATTTT.